The rows below give T cell receptor beta chains drawn from one sample of a study of liver allograft versus peripheral blood T cells. A single record per CDR3 protein comes from TCRdb applying MiXCR to the reads. The sample holds about 9,000 distinct CDR3 sequences; about 15% are singletons and the top ten take 2.5% to 3%. The receptors shown here come from a human patient who had a liver transplant. Some T cells may be transferred from the graft donor. Both conserved end residues are part of each CDR3. Fields, in order: D gene, CDR3 length, V gene, clone size, J gene, CDR3 DNA, CDR3 protein. A D gene is named only where the DNA matches it firmly. The size field is filled for only some rows; it gives once, few, many or a size class.

>.|13|TRBV19|medium-sized|TRBJ1-5
TGTGCCAGTGGTGACGTGTTGGGTCAGCCCCAGCATTTT
CASGDVLGQPQHF
>.|13|TRBV27|medium-sized|TRBJ1-4
TGTGCCAGCAGTTACAGGTCCCGTGAAAAACTGTTTTTT
CASSYRSREKLFF
>.|20|TRBV7-9|few|TRBJ2-3
TGTGCCAGCAGCTTACGCCCTCGGCGGGGCGGACACCTAGAGGGAGATACGCAGTATTTT
CASSLRPRRGGHLEGDTQYF
>.|13|TRBV28|many|TRBJ1-2
TGTGCCAGCAGTTTTGGAGGAGGGGAGGGCTACACCTTC
CASSFGGGEGYTF
>TRBD1|13|TRBV29-1|medium-sized|TRBJ1-1
TGCAGCGTCTCCAGGGGGACTGGGACTGAAGCTTTCTTT
CSVSRGTGTEAFF
>TRBD1|14|TRBV30|medium-sized|TRBJ2-7
TGTGCCTGGAGGAAGACAGGGACAACCTACGAGCAGTACTTC
CAWRKTGTTYEQYF
>.|12|TRBV2|.|TRBJ2-3
TGTGCCAGCAGAAGACAGGCAGATACGCAGTATTTT
CASRRQADTQYF
>TRBD1|13|TRBV24-1|medium-sized|TRBJ1-1
TGTGCCACCAGTGATTTGCGGACAGGGCTAGCTTTCTTT
CATSDLRTGLAFF
>.|15|TRBV18|medium-sized|TRBJ2-1
TGTGCCAGCTCACCCAGGACGGATCCGAACAATGAGCAGTTCTTC
CASSPRTDPNNEQFF
>TRBD1|14|TRBV6-1|medium-sized|TRBJ1-4
TGTGCCATAAGGAAGACAGGGGGCGACGGAAAACTGTTTTTT
CAIRKTGGDGKLFF
>TRBD1|13|TRBV28|.|TRBJ2-1
TGTGCCAGCAGCGAATCAGGGGGCAATGAGCAGTTCTTC
CASSESGGNEQFF
>TRBD2|16|TRBV19|medium-sized|TRBJ2-2
TGTGCCAGTAGTATCAGAGTAGCGGGAGGGCCCGGGGAGCTGTTTTTT
CASSIRVAGGPGELFF
>.|14|TRBV19|medium-sized|TRBJ1-6
TGTGCCAGTAGTATCACAGGCGGTAATTCACCCCTCCACTTT
CASSITGGNSPLHF
>.|12|TRBV29-1|medium-sized|TRBJ1-1
TGCAGCGGGGGCGGGGTGGGGACTGAAGCTTTCTTT
CSGGGVGTEAFF
>TRBD2|14|TRBV5-6|medium-sized|TRBJ2-7
TGTGCCAGCAGCTCGGGACTAGCGGCCTACGAGCAGTACTTC
CASSSGLAAYEQYF
>.|15|TRBV6-6|.|TRBJ1-1
TGTGCCAGCATCCCCCCCGGCGGGGTTTGGACTGAAGCTTTCTTT
CASIPPGGVWTEAFF
>TRBD1|14|TRBV19|medium-sized|TRBJ1-4
TGTGCCAGTAGTTCGGACAGGGAGAATGAAAAACTGTTTTTT
CASSSDRENEKLFF
>TRBD1|17|TRBV15|medium-sized|TRBJ1-3
TGTGCCACCAGCAGATTTGGACAGGACAACTCTGGAAACACCATATATTTT
CATSRFGQDNSGNTIYF
>.|13|TRBV30|medium-sized|TRBJ1-1
TGTGCCTGGACAGGAGTATGGAACACTGAAGCTTTCTTT
CAWTGVWNTEAFF
>.|10|TRBV20-1|.|TRBJ1-2
TGCAGTGCTCCAGGGAGAGGCTACACCTTC
CSAPGRGYTF
>.|16|TRBV6-1|medium-sized|TRBJ1-4
TGTGCCAGTGAGAGAAACCTACTTGCAACTAATGAAAAACTGTTTTTT
CASERNLLATNEKLFF
>.|14|TRBV6-5|medium-sized|TRBJ2-6
TGTGCCAGCAGTCGTACTGGTGGGGCCAACGTCCTGACTTTC
CASSRTGGANVLTF